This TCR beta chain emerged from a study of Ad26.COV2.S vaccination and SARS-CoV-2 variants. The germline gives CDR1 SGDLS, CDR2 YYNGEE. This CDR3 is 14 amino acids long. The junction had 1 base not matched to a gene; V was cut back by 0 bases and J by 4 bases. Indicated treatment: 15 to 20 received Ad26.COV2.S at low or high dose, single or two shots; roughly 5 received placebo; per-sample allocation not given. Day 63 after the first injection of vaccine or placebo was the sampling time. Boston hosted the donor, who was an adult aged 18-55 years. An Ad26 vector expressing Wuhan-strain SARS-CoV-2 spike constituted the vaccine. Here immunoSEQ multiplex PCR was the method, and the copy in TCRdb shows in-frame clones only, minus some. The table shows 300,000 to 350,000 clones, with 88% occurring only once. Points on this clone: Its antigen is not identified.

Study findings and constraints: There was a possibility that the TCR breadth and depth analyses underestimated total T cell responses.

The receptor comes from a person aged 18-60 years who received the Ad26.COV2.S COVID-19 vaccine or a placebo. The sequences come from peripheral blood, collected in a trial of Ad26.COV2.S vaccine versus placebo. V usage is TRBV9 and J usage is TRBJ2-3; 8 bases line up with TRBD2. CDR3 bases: TGTGCCAGCAGCGTAGCCGGGAGGGCAGATACGCAGTATTTT. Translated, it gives CASSVAGRADTQYF.